These T cell receptor beta chains were read from a single sample in a study of T-cell reconstitution after alpha-beta-depleted transplantation in children. TCRdb reanalysed the PCR reads using MiXCR and keeps one entry per CDR3 protein. This sample carries about 980,000 distinct CDR3 sequences, 25% to 30% of them seen once, and the ten largest clones take 25% to 35%. This material consisted of PBMCs, mostly from graft donor cells, taken 360 days after TCRalphabeta/CD19-depleted stem cell transplant. These receptors were collected from a boy less than two years old who had a stem cell transplant for SCID, so the T cells may come from the graft donor. CDR3s include the opening cysteine and the closing phenylalanine or tryptophan. A D gene is named only where the DNA matches it firmly.

V	D	J	CDR3
TRBV10-2	TRBD2	TRBJ2-5	CASSESRLAGTPQETQYF
TRBV7-9	TRBD1	TRBJ2-1	CASSQHLTGPPVYGQFF
TRBV5-5	TRBD2	TRBJ2-5	CASSFVAGGTGETQYF
TRBV12-3/TRBV12-4	.	TRBJ1-5	CASSLTGSRGNQPQHF
TRBV15	TRBD1	TRBJ2-7	CATSRSPGQGLGEQYF
TRBV12-3/TRBV12-4	.	TRBJ2-7	CASSPVGIHHYEQYF
TRBV5-5	.	TRBJ2-7	CASGILGNEQYF
TRBV3-1	.	TRBJ1-1	CASSQALRGSGAFF
TRBV4-3	TRBD2	TRBJ2-1	CASSQEGLAAYNEQFF
TRBV20-1	TRBD1	TRBJ1-1	CSAWGQKNTEAFF
TRBV12-3/TRBV12-4	.	TRBJ1-1	CASRPNRVGETEAFF
TRBV12-3/TRBV12-4	TRBD1	TRBJ1-2	CASSLAGQGAGGYTF
TRBV5-6	TRBD1	TRBJ2-1	CASSLSGTGGDEQFF
TRBV6-1	TRBD2	TRBJ2-7	CASRKMTSTYEQYF
TRBV5-1	.	TRBJ2-5	CASSSNRDQETQYF
TRBV10-3	TRBD2	TRBJ2-1	CAISEGLRGGNEQFF
TRBV6-5	.	TRBJ2-7	CASSVLVGGVYEQYF
TRBV20-1	.	TRBJ2-7	CSARGTTYEQYF
TRBV7-9	TRBD1	TRBJ1-1	CASSLWTGIYTEAFF
TRBV5-5	TRBD2	TRBJ2-3	CASSLPGLAGADTQYF
TRBV20-1	.	TRBJ2-4	CSARALDIQYF
TRBV28	.	TRBJ2-7	CASSFQKGNEQYF
TRBV4-1	.	TRBJ2-3	CASSQQGVNTDTQYF
TRBV7-3	.	TRBJ1-2	CASSLTGATGYTF
TRBV10-3	TRBD2	TRBJ2-3	CAISATSGGRTSTDTQYF
TRBV20-1	.	TRBJ1-1	CSATLSTPNTEAFF
TRBV20-1	TRBD1	TRBJ1-1	CSARLDRGNTEAFF
TRBV6-2/TRBV6-3	.	TRBJ2-7	CASSPLGGGSAEQYF
TRBV5-5	.	TRBJ2-7	CASSFRPDRRSSYEQYF